This TCR beta chain was found in a study of cytomegalovirus exposure and HLA in healthy donors (dated by TCRdb to 2015 to 2018). With respect to the entire study: An earlier analysis of approximately 590 of the donors reported more than 250 Gb of sequence data and roughly 110 million unique TCR beta sequences from around 200 million T cells. Typing coverage differed by locus: A, B, C, DRB1 and DQB1 were typed in about 629-640 donors, DQA1 in about 500, DPA1 in some 610, and DPB1 in about 450. Donor age, sex, ethnicity and CMV serostatus were compiled together with the repertoire data. A later genetic analysis used genome-wide SNP genotypes for about 60% of the roughly 670 donors, treating that subset as a discovery cohort. In addition to the first cohort of about 650 subjects, a separate validation cohort of under 150 different subjects was used. A later analysis re-analyzed previously published TCR beta repertoires from several hundred donors and added high-resolution HLA genotyping to study TCR occurrence patterns. In the later analysis, no new phenotypic data were used to find candidate immune exposures; instead, reliance was placed on TCR beta sequences and their occurrence across donors. The aim of the study was to test whether cataloging public T cell receptors could identify signatures of past pathogen exposure. High-throughput TCR immunosequencing, statistical association of individual TCRs with disease status, and machine learning were combined to predict cytomegalovirus infection status. Every discovery cohort repertoire had been produced on one sequencing platform. In an earlier analysis of 550 to 700 of the donors, high-throughput TCR beta sequencing was used to judge whether each TCR beta V gene segment behaved as functional or pseudogenic. The T cell repertoires of under 750 subjects were profiled by immunosequencing and related to cytomegalovirus serostatus. Class I and class II HLA loci were covered by the typing at four-digit resolution. Among about 360 genotyped donors of the cohort, an average of roughly 240,000 unique TCR beta nucleotide sequences were sequenced per donor, around 20% of them non-productive. Because of strong linkage in the cohort, four or five DR-DQ haplotypes were treated as single units for association and clustering. An early release that covered roughly 600 HLA-typed donors contained approximately 290 gigabases of sequencing data and 75 million to 100 million unique TCR sequences. Among the roughly 400 genotyped donors, approximately 82% belonged to the genetic ancestry cluster associated with self-reported Caucasian donors.

Here V drops 3 bases and J drops 6 bases, and the junction holds 10 bases not matched to any gene. The germline V gene (reference sequence) provides CDR1 LNHDA and CDR2 SQIVND. The cysteine opens and the phenylalanine closes a CDR3 of 16 amino acids. Of all the DNA, just the CDR3 is kept, 48 bases in frame from base 1. Study-level results and caveats: Three of the identified cytomegalovirus-associated TCR beta chains were confirmed in vitro to be specific for cytomegalovirus antigens. According to a later genetic analysis, donors in an Asian-associated ancestry cluster had fewer N-insertions in productive TCRs than the roughly 670-donor mean. The presence/absence analyses assumed that sequencing depth was roughly uniform across donors, and that assumption may not be true. Some IMGT-functional V segments, including TRBV6-2 and TRBV6-3, could not be distinguished by the 87-base-pair reads and were therefore excluded. According to a later analysis, most CMV-associated TCR beta chains appeared to be HLA-restricted, and the HLA associations seemed to be driven largely by CMV exposure. Immune exposure information for the cohort was limited to CMV serostatus. A cluster of highly shared sequence variants was judged likely to be a technical artifact of the sequencing pipeline. Only TCR beta chains were sequenced in this cohort, and the absence of alpha or paired-chain data limited detectable features. Across donors, most TCR sequences were observed very rarely, whereas some public TCRs were present in many individuals. A further reported finding was that TCR beta sequences accurately predicted the HLA-A and HLA-B alleles for most subjects in the first cohort. The study gave a list of around 170 TCR beta chains associated with cytomegalovirus. Strong co-occurrence of HLA alleles, especially DR and DQ, made assigning TCR associations to individual alleles difficult. According to a later analysis, parvovirus B19, influenza, CMV and Epstein-Barr virus appeared linked to several top co-occurrence clusters. In both the original and validation cohorts, the classifier was reported to diagnose cytomegalovirus status with high specificity and sensitivity. Linkage disequilibrium might explain the correlated functional status among segregating V segments, but an unknown experimental factor could not be excluded. Specific HLA alleles were associated with 15,000 to 20,000 TCR beta sequences at a false discovery rate of 0.05 in a later analysis. In a later analysis, HLA-associated TCR beta chains were found to be more clonally expanded and to have lower generation probabilities than equally common non-associated chains. In an earlier analysis of 587 of the donors, most TCR beta V segments appeared in productive rearrangements about 87% or about 30% of the time, broadly matching IMGT annotations. V-gene and J-gene trimming of TCR beta chains was associated with a missense DCLRE1C variant in a later genetic analysis, and the association was replicated in an independent cohort. Because HLA typing was unavailable for some donors at each locus, only the typed subset was used in association tests. Because counts were too low, roughly 16 rarely observed V segments, including chromosome 9 orphons, were left out of the earlier analysis of 500 to 650 of the donors. The authors suggested that the approach could potentially be extended to other disease states and immunological phenotypes. A later analysis found that TCR association rates varied across HLA loci, with DRB1 alleles showing the most associated TCRs and HLA-C alleles the fewest.

Receptor libraries were prepared by the immunoSEQ multiplex PCR assay. A mixture of 60 forward primers for TCR Vbeta segments and 13 reverse primers for TCR Jbeta segments was used in the multiplex PCR. Amplification of the CDR3 region of rearranged TCR beta genes was performed with a multiplex PCR assay on genomic DNA. On the Illumina HiSeq System, the amplified TCR beta libraries were sequenced as 87-base-pair reads. Under the source paper's analysis protocol: A later analysis counted about 80 million unique TCR beta chains across the 600 to 850 repertoires, and around 12 million of these chains were shared by at least two donors. Raw reads were error-corrected and collapsed into unique sequences with a nearest-neighbor algorithm that merged closely related sequences to remove PCR and sequencing errors. Alignment of CDR3 sequences to IMGT reference sequences was used to assign V, D and J gene segments. For a sequence to be retained, a match of at least six nucleotides to both a V gene segment and a J gene segment was required. Rearrangements were called productive when the CDR3 lacked stop codons and stayed in frame with V and J; all others were non-productive. Following IMGT convention, CDR3 was defined as the stretch from the second conserved V-encoded cysteine up to the conserved J-encoded phenylalanine. In an earlier analysis of around 640 of the donors, sequences lacking an unambiguous match to a single V gene segment were excluded. An earlier analysis of 587 of the donors classified V segments as functional when productive rearrangements were above 56.7% and as segregating when the standard deviation between donors was above 5%. A statistical classification framework was developed to diagnose cytomegalovirus status using the catalog of TCR beta chain sequences. In a later analysis, TCR nucleotide sequences were compared against IMGT/GENE-DB human TR gene sequences so that V and J genes could be assigned. Using the TCRdist pipeline, a later analysis assigned CDR3 sequences along with most-parsimonious VDJ recombination scenarios. In a later analysis, each TCR beta chain was defined by its CDR3 amino acid sequence together with its V-gene family, and reads lacking a unique V-gene family were excluded. In a later analysis, fewer than 600 highly shared, low-generation-probability nucleotide sequences were removed to address suspected cross-contamination and a sequencing artifact. For each public chain, a later analysis derived a clonal expansion index from normalized ranks of inferred template counts within each repertoire. In a later analysis, generation probabilities were computed with a VDJ recombination model fitted to out-of-frame rearrangements, and the resulting probabilities were checked against IGoR. In a later analysis, hypergeometric tests were used to score TCR-TCR, TCR-HLA and TCR-CMV co-occurrence, with a repertoire-size bias correction applied to TCR pairs. To estimate false discovery rates, a later analysis permuted the HLA or CMV assignments 20 times. A later analysis grouped co-occurring TCRs with DBSCAN, adding TCRdist sequence similarity when clustering within HLA-allele-positive subsets. Co-occurrence clustering excluded repertoires with fewer than 30,000 or more than 120,000 public chains, plus five with anomalous nucleotide sharing. TCRdb retrieved this table from immuneACCESS and kept in-frame rearrangements only. Not all clones are present; in checked studies, unresolved V genes account for under half, and no reason is known for the remainder. Clone size and V and J calls were adopted from that table, with D and trimming inferred from the DNA. The sample table contains about 150,000 clones; only one count was recorded for around 86% of them. About 2.5% of the sample comes from the top ten.

The cohort was made up of approximately 700 healthy bone marrow donors. All cohort members were sampled while nominally healthy, although unrecorded immune exposures were likely present. The donor tested CMV seronegative and was one of the 352 seronegative cohort members. A peripheral blood sample was collected from each donor, and TCR beta sequencing was performed on peripheral blood mononuclear cells. Genomic DNA extraction from the blood cell samples was performed with the Qiagen DNeasy Blood Extraction Kit. This clone was detected only a few times. Its antigen has not been determined. No base-level quality is on record; no much larger clone is a single base apart.

The rearrangement joined TRBV19 to TRBJ1-2; 10 nucleotides in the junction match TRBD1. The specimen sequenced was PBMCs. The sequence came from a male donor in good health and CMV-seronegative. The CDR3 reads CASSMGLDRGYNGYTF. The base sequence is TGTGCCAGTAGTATGGGACTGGACAGGGGGTATAATGGCTACACCTTC.